The next 5 T cell receptor beta chains were all read from a single sample in a study of CD8 T cells in ankylosing spondylitis. No antigens are known for them. The study's findings and limits: For ankylosing spondylitis blood, a TCR beta motif of seven to nine highly homologous variants appeared characteristic.

TCRdb fed the 5' RACE reads into MiXCR, producing one record per CDR3 protein. The sample shows more than 250,000 distinct CDR3 sequences, roughly 8% of them seen only once. Sequenced material: blood, either unsorted or a sorted T cell fraction (not recorded which). All receptors derive from a male donor with ankylosing spondylitis.

J is TRBJ1-1 and V is TRBV7-9; no definite D call. CDR3 length: 15 residues. The V and J ends lost 5 bases and 6 bases respectively, with 19 bases between them. Looked up from germline, CDR1 is SEHNR and CDR2 is FQNEAQ (reference sequence). In DNA, the CDR3 is TGTGCCAGCAGCCCCCAGAGATTATCGACGGCTGAAGCTTTCTTT. It is translated as CASSPQRLSTAEAFF.

The V call is TRBV27, the J call TRBJ1-2, with 12 bases that match TRBD1. J gave up 3 bases and V 6 bases, and 2 bases lay outside the gene matches. The CDR3 contains 14 residues. CDR1 is MNHEY and CDR2 is SMNVEV in the germline V gene (reference sequence). The CDR3 region is CASRGTGGYYGYTF. The CDR3 nucleotides read TGTGCCAGCAGGGGGACAGGGGGCTACTATGGCTACACCTTC.

This clonotype was recorded a few times. The V gene is TRBV20-1, the J gene TRBJ2-7, with TRBD2 matching over 7 bases. V was pared by 1 base and J by 0 bases, with 6 bases of the junction left unmatched. CDR1 and CDR2 from the germline V gene are DFQATT and SNEGSKA (reference sequence). The CDR3 contains 15 residues. CDR3 bases: TGCAGTGCTAGAGGTCGGGCGGGAGACTCCTACGAGCAGTACTTC. Translating it yields CSARGRAGDSYEQYF.

The chain recombines TRBV25-1 with TRBJ2-1; D gene uncertain. Germline CDR1 MGHDK, CDR2 SYGVNS. The ends were cut back, 7 bases at V and 4 bases at J, with 14 bases in the middle. There are 14 residues in the CDR3. CDR3 bases: TGTGCCAGCACCCAGGACCCTCGATACAATGAGCAGTTCTTC. Translated, it gives CASTQDPRYNEQFF.

This clonotype appeared a few times. The CDR3 DNA is TGCAGTGCCCCCCTAGCGGACAATGAGCAGTTCTTC. Amino acids: CSAPLADNEQFF. This sequence joins TRBV20-1 and TRBJ2-1; 7 nucleotides align to TRBD2. Germline V lookup: CDR1 DFQATT, CDR2 SNEGSKA (reference sequence). V shed 6 bases, J shed 5 bases, and the junction held 4 bases outside the gene matches. This CDR3 has 12 amino acids.